The clone carrying this T cell receptor (beta chain) was detected only a few times. Antigen: not known. These data come from a study of identical twins. Template switching, a step in the protocol, added a universal primer site, and cDNA carried unique molecular identifiers. TCRdb analysed the 5' RACE reads with MiXCR anew, one entry per CDR3 protein. Of roughly 1,500,000 distinct CDR3 sequences listed, roughly 35% are singletons. All donors comprised healthy Caucasians. The CDR3 loop spans 17 amino acids. Germline CDR1 is ENHRY and CDR2 is SYGVKD. With V trimmed by 0 bases and J by 3 bases, 8 bases remained unmatched. The study's findings and limits: Twins' excess sharing was less marked for out-of-frame beta sequences.

The sequence came from a newborn girl in good health. This chain joins TRBV10-3 and TRBJ2-7, with 10 bases matching TRBD1. The material sequenced was cord blood. CDR3 sequence: CAISESRQGATDYEQYF. The CDR3 coding sequence is TGTGCCATCAGTGAGTCAAGACAGGGGGCTACTGACTACGAGCAGTACTTC.